These 9 T cell receptor delta chains share one sample of origin, sequenced in a study of gamma-delta chains in newborns, infants, children. TCRdb reanalysed the reads via CATT. This sample has 8,000 or so delta-chain clones, with roughly 3.5% found just once. The sample consisted of blood. The receptors originated from a child who was a newborn, infant or young child, either healthy, febrile or measles-vaccinated (not recorded which).

This clone has a handful of counts. The V call is TRDV3, the J call TRDJ1, with TRDD3 matching over 10 bases. Trimming cost V 5 bases and J 0 bases; bases outside gene matches: 3. Per germline, CDR1 TVYSNPD and CDR2 GDNSRS (reference sequence). The CDR3 sequence is 13 residues long. The CDR3 sequence is CAVTGGYTDKLIF. CDR3 sequence (DNA): TGTGCCGTTACTGGGGGATACACCGATAAACTCATCTTT. Full variable domain (remainder filled in from reference TRDV3 and TRDJ1): CDKVTQSSPDQTVASGSEVVLLCTYDTVYSNPDLFWYRIRPDYSFQFVFYGDNSRSEGADFTQGRFSVKHILTQKAFHLVISPVRTEDSATYYCAVTGGYTDKLIFGKGTRVTVEP.

By share, this clone counts as medium-sized. This may be a read error: a much more frequent sequence differs by one nucleotide. In the same sample, other DNA sequences code for this CDR3. The CDR3 is CACDTVLGDTWDTRQMFF. The DNA of the CDR3 is TGTGCCTGTGACACTGTACTGGGGGATACCTGGGACACCCGACAGATGTTTTTC. This rearrangement joins TRDV2 to TRDJ3; 11 bases map to TRDD3. The CDR3 contains 18 residues. V lost 1 base, J lost 2 bases, and 3 bases stayed unmatched. Germline V lookup: CDR1 GEAIGNYY, CDR2 EKD.

This clone was recorded a few times. This clone may be a read error of a much larger clone one base away. The same CDR3 can be traced to other DNA sequences in this sample. This chain joins TRDV2 and TRDJ3, with 11 bases identical to TRDD3. Germline CDR1 and CDR2: GEAIGNYY and EKD. This CDR3 comprises 19 residues. For the CDR3, the DNA is TGTGCCTGTGACAAAATACTGGGGGATAGCTCCTGGGACACCCGGCAGATGTTTTTC. It specifies CACDKILGDSSWDTRQMFF.

As regards this clone: The protein held in TCRdb is that of a much larger clone and does not match this DNA's translation at residue 8, likely because of a read error; the protein shown is translated from the DNA. The chain carries TRDV2 and TRDJ3; TRDD3 matches 8 bases. The germline CDR1 and CDR2 sequences are GEAIGNYY and EKD. CDR3 size: 18 residues. J was trimmed by 2 bases and V by 1 base; bases with no gene match: 6. This CDR3 reads CACDTGGCGAWDTRQMFF. The CDR3 DNA sequence: TGTGCCTGTGACACTGGGGGATGCGGCGCCTGGGACACCCGACAGATGTTTTTC.

This clone was seen a few times. This chain links TRDV2 with TRDJ3; 8 positions agree with TRDD3. The CDR3 covers 19 residues. V shed 3 bases, J shed 0 bases, and the junction held 9 bases outside the gene matches. Germline V gene data show CDR1 as GEAIGNYY and CDR2 as EKD. This CDR3 reads CACDSPLGVSSWDTRQMFF. The CDR3 bases are TGTGCCTGTGACTCACCACTGGGGGTGAGCTCCTGGGACACCCGACAGATGTTTTTC.

This clone was found a few times. The chain carries TRDV2 and TRDJ3; D is perhaps TRDD3 (5 bases). This CDR3 is built from 17 residues. The germline V gene encodes CDR1 GEAIGNYY and CDR2 EKD. V was trimmed by 3 bases and J by 0 bases, leaving 11 bases between them. The CDR3 DNA reads TGTGCCTGTGACCACATGGGGAGCTCCTGGGACACCCGACAGATGTTTTTC. Its translation: CACDHMGSSWDTRQMFF.

As to this clone: Distinct nucleotide sequences in the sample also encode this CDR3. This chain connects TRDV2 to TRDJ3; no reliable D call. Deletions cut 7 bases from V and 1 base from J, with 16 bases between. The CDR3 has 17 residues. CDR1 is GEAIGNYY, CDR2 EKD, per germline. CDR3 nucleotides: TGTGCCTGCGACGGAGCGGTAGATTCCTGGGACACCCGACAGATGTTTTTC. This translates into CACDGAVDSWDTRQMFF.

This clone was seen repeatedly, ten times or more. This sample includes further DNA sequences coding for the same CDR3. The V gene is TRDV2, the J gene TRDJ3, with 9 bases lining up with TRDD3. CDR3 length: 18 amino acids. The germline gives CDR1 GEAIGNYY, CDR2 EKD. The V gene end was trimmed by 1 base and the J gene end by 0 bases; junction bases not matched to a gene: 3. The CDR3 is CACDTYWGSSWDTRQMFF. The CDR3 bases are TGTGCCTGTGACACTTACTGGGGGAGCTCCTGGGACACCCGACAGATGTTTTTC.

By share, this clone counts as medium-sized. The V gene is TRDV2, the J gene TRDJ2, with TRDD3 matching over 7 bases. Trimming took 2 bases from V and 8 from J; bases not matched to a gene: 10. CDR3 size: 15 residues. CDR1 is GEAIGNYY and CDR2 is EKD in the germline V gene. CDR3 sequence: CACDKLGAPTAQLFF. In DNA form, the CDR3 reads TGTGCCTGTGACAAGCTGGGGGCCCCGACGGCACAACTCTTCTTT.